These T cell receptor beta chains were read from a single sample in a study of cytomegalovirus exposure and HLA in healthy donors. The protocol was immunoSEQ multiplex PCR, while the TCRdb copy is restricted to in-frame clones and leaves out a portion. The sample has about 100,000 clones; about 70% are singletons. Sequencing was done on a sample of PBMCs. These receptors came from a woman aged 18-35 years in good health and CMV-seropositive. Each CDR3 is given with its conserved first and last residue. The D gene is left open where the match is weak. For some rows the clone size is stated as once, few or many, or as a class when expanded; others skip it.

J: TRBJ2-7; V: TRBV28; D: TRBD2; size: NA; CDR3: CASSLIGGRGDEQYF; DNA: TGTGCCAGCAGTTTAATCGGCGGGAGAGGCGACGAGCAGTACTTC
J: TRBJ2-7; V: TRBV7-9; D: TRBD2; size: NA; CDR3: CSSSLGIRGTSGLNKQYF; DNA: TGTTCCAGCAGCTTAGGAATTAGAGGAACTAGCGGGTTAAACAAGCAGTACTTC
J: TRBJ2-3; V: TRBV28; D: TRBD1; size: NA; CDR3: CASSKLDRVGTDTQYF; DNA: TGTGCCAGCAGTAAGCTGGACAGGGTGGGCACAGATACGCAGTATTTT
J: TRBJ1-2; V: TRBV30; D: NA; size: few; CDR3: CAWVVQGGYGYTF; DNA: TGTGCCTGGGTGGTACAGGGTGGCTATGGCTACACCTTC
J: TRBJ2-7; V: TRBV29-1; D: TRBD2; size: few; CDR3: CSVAGTSEPSPIYEEVEQYF; DNA: TGCAGCGTCGCCGGGACTAGCGAACCCTCTCCAATCTACGAGGAGGTCGAGCAGTACTTC
J: TRBJ2-3; V: TRBV6-1; D: TRBD2; size: NA; CDR3: CASSEFRVLAGTDTQYF; DNA: TGTGCCAGCAGTGAATTTCGCGTACTAGCGGGCACAGATACGCAGTATTTT
J: TRBJ2-1; V: TRBV7-9; D: NA; size: NA; CDR3: CASSLAHSPTEQFF; DNA: TGTGCCAGCAGCTTAGCGCACAGCCCGACGGAGCAGTTCTTC
J: TRBJ1-2; V: TRBV2; D: NA; size: NA; CDR3: CASSEDTNYGYTF; DNA: TGTGCCAGCAGTGAAGATACTAACTATGGCTACACCTTC
J: TRBJ1-1; V: TRBV7-2; D: NA; size: NA; CDR3: CASSLQQGPTEAFF; DNA: TGTGCCAGCAGCCTCCAACAGGGCCCCACTGAAGCTTTCTTT
J: TRBJ1-1; V: TRBV28; D: TRBD1; size: NA; CDR3: CASSLGGTGGYGTEAFF; DNA: TGTGCCAGCAGTTTAGGCGGGACAGGGGGCTACGGCACTGAAGCTTTCTTT
J: TRBJ2-1; V: TRBV28; D: NA; size: NA; CDR3: CASSLKLAPPYNEQFF; DNA: TGTGCCAGCAGTTTAAAGCTTGCCCCGCCCTACAATGAGCAGTTCTTC
J: TRBJ2-7; V: TRBV5-1; D: NA; size: few; CDR3: CASSWGLTPAEQYF; DNA: TGCGCCAGCAGCTGGGGACTGACTCCTGCCGAGCAGTACTTC
J: TRBJ1-3; V: TRBV6-5; D: NA; size: few; CDR3: CASRPDGNSGNTIYF; DNA: TGTGCCAGCAGGCCGGACGGGAACTCTGGAAACACCATATATTTT
J: TRBJ2-3; V: TRBV7-7; D: NA; size: NA; CDR3: CASSLSIGGTDTQYF; DNA: TGTGCTAGCAGCTTATCAATTGGAGGCACAGATACGCAGTATTTT
J: TRBJ2-7; V: TRBV5-1; D: TRBD1; size: NA; CDR3: CASSTIGQGYEQYF; DNA: TGCGCCAGCAGCACGATTGGACAGGGATACGAGCAGTACTTC
J: TRBJ1-1; V: TRBV5-4; D: TRBD1; size: NA; CDR3: CASRPRDRGTNTEAFF; DNA: TGTGCCAGCAGGCCCCGGGACAGGGGAACGAACACTGAAGCTTTCTTT
J: TRBJ1-2; V: TRBV7-9; D: TRBD1; size: few; CDR3: CASSQPSGTGNGYTF; DNA: TGTGCCAGCAGCCAGCCTTCCGGGACAGGGAATGGCTACACCTTC
J: TRBJ2-7; V: TRBV18; D: TRBD2; size: NA; CDR3: CASSSGGVGSYEQYF; DNA: TGTGCCAGCTCATCCGGGGGGGTAGGGTCCTACGAGCAGTACTTC
J: TRBJ1-4; V: TRBV25-1; D: TRBD1; size: NA; CDR3: CASSEWDSELFF; DNA: TGTGCCAGCAGTGAATGGGACAGTGAGCTGTTTTTT
J: TRBJ2-3; V: TRBV9; D: NA; size: NA; CDR3: CASSARRGSDTQYF; DNA: TGTGCCAGCAGCGCCAGGAGGGGCTCAGATACGCAGTATTTT
J: TRBJ2-3; V: TRBV7-3; D: NA; size: NA; CDR3: CASSAPITGRTDTQYF; DNA: TGTGCCAGCAGCGCCCCGATTACGGGTCGCACAGATACGCAGTATTTT
J: TRBJ1-5; V: TRBV7-9; D: NA; size: NA; CDR3: CASSPGEGSLYQPQHF; DNA: TGTGCCAGCAGCCCCGGGGAGGGGAGCCTTTATCAGCCCCAGCATTTT
J: TRBJ2-1; V: TRBV7-7; D: TRBD2; size: few; CDR3: CASSSVAGPYNEQFF; DNA: TGTGCTAGCAGCTCGGTAGCGGGCCCCTACAATGAGCAGTTCTTC
J: TRBJ2-6; V: TRBV5-1; D: NA; size: NA; CDR3: CASSLAGSGANVLTF; DNA: TGCGCCAGCAGCTTGGCAGGTTCTGGGGCCAACGTCCTGACTTTC
J: TRBJ1-4; V: TRBV15; D: NA; size: NA; CDR3: CATSLPRDRTFNEKLFF; DNA: TGTGCCACCAGCCTACCGCGGGACCGTACCTTTAATGAAAAACTGTTTTTT
J: TRBJ2-7; V: TRBV30; D: NA; size: NA; CDR3: CAWMSQVSSYEQYF; DNA: TGTGCCTGGATGAGTCAGGTCAGCTCCTACGAGCAGTACTTC
J: TRBJ1-1; V: TRBV5-1; D: NA; size: few; CDR3: CASSQTTGMETEAFF; DNA: TGCGCCAGCAGCCAGACAACAGGGATGGAGACTGAAGCTTTCTTT
J: TRBJ2-1; V: TRBV6-5; D: NA; size: NA; CDR3: CASSAGLGQFF; DNA: TGTGCCAGCAGTGCAGGCCTTGGGCAGTTCTTC
J: TRBJ1-1; V: TRBV19; D: TRBD1; size: NA; CDR3: CASSPQGAAEAFF; DNA: TGTGCCAGTAGCCCACAGGGGGCGGCTGAAGCTTTCTTT
J: TRBJ1-2; V: TRBV27; D: TRBD1; size: NA; CDR3: CASSSTGGYGYTF; DNA: TGTGCCAGCAGTTCGACAGGGGGATATGGCTACACCTTC
J: TRBJ1-4; V: TRBV9; D: NA; size: NA; CDR3: CASSLGEGPAEKLFF; DNA: TGTGCCAGCAGCCTCGGGGAGGGACCGGCAGAAAAACTGTTTTTT
J: TRBJ1-2; V: TRBV6-5; D: TRBD1; size: NA; CDR3: CASSYGQGDYGYTF; DNA: TGTGCCAGCAGTTACGGGCAGGGGGACTATGGCTACACCTTC
J: TRBJ1-1; V: TRBV5-8; D: NA; size: NA; CDR3: CASSLFFTVTTEAFF; DNA: TGTGCCAGCAGCTTGTTCTTCACGGTAACCACTGAAGCTTTCTTT
J: TRBJ2-3; V: TRBV30; D: TRBD1; size: NA; CDR3: CAWNRGQGAIRTDTQYF; DNA: TGTGCCTGGAATAGGGGACAGGGGGCGATTAGAACAGATACGCAGTATTTT
J: TRBJ2-6; V: TRBV27; D: TRBD1; size: NA; CDR3: CASRRTGGSPGANVLTF; DNA: TGTGCCAGCAGACGGACAGGGGGATCCCCTGGGGCCAACGTCCTGACTTTC
J: TRBJ1-2; V: TRBV6-5; D: TRBD1; size: few; CDR3: CASSPGTATNYGYTF; DNA: TGTGCCAGCAGTCCCGGGACAGCCACTAACTATGGCTACACCTTC
J: TRBJ2-3; V: TRBV15; D: TRBD2; size: NA; CDR3: CATRGLAGVDTQYF; DNA: TGTGCCACCAGAGGACTAGCGGGAGTGGATACGCAGTATTTT
J: TRBJ1-1; V: TRBV23-1; D: TRBD1; size: once; CDR3: CASSQRTGDAEAFF; DNA: TGCGCCAGCAGTCAACGGACAGGGGATGCTGAAGCTTTCTTT
J: TRBJ1-1; V: TRBV29-1; D: TRBD1; size: NA; CDR3: CSVEGRTGGTEAFF; DNA: TGCAGCGTTGAAGGCAGGACAGGGGGCACTGAAGCTTTCTTT
J: TRBJ1-4; V: TRBV5-6; D: NA; size: NA; CDR3: CASSLVGRTGLNEKLFF; DNA: TGTGCCAGCAGCTTGGTAGGACGCACGGGGTTGAATGAAAAACTGTTTTTT
J: TRBJ2-5; V: TRBV21-1; D: NA; size: NA; CDR3: CASSKRQSRETQYF; DNA: TGTGCCAGCAGCAAAAGACAGAGCCGGGAGACCCAGTACTTC
J: TRBJ2-2; V: TRBV28; D: NA; size: few; CDR3: CASSWGYREITGELFF; DNA: TGTGCCAGCAGTTGGGGTTACAGGGAGATAACCGGGGAGCTGTTTTTT
J: TRBJ1-3; V: TRBV6-5; D: NA; size: NA; CDR3: CASSITGYGTIYF; DNA: TGTGCCAGCAGCATTACGGGGTATGGCACCATATATTTT
J: TRBJ2-1; V: TRBV5-4; D: TRBD1; size: NA; CDR3: CASTRDRGRDEQFF; DNA: TGTGCCAGCACCCGGGACAGGGGGCGGGATGAGCAGTTCTTC
J: TRBJ2-7; V: TRBV15; D: NA; size: NA; CDR3: CATSRSTRTYEQYF; DNA: TGTGCCACCAGCAGATCTACTAGGACCTACGAGCAGTACTTC
J: TRBJ1-3; V: TRBV5-1; D: NA; size: NA; CDR3: CASTGSGNTIYF; DNA: TGCGCCAGCACAGGCTCTGGAAACACCATATATTTT
J: TRBJ2-1; V: TRBV6-5; D: NA; size: NA; CDR3: CASRLLGYNEQFF; DNA: TGTGCCAGCAGGCTCCTAGGCTACAATGAGCAGTTCTTC
J: TRBJ2-2; V: TRBV28; D: TRBD1; size: NA; CDR3: CASEKGGDGGELFF; DNA: TGTGCCAGCGAAAAAGGGGGCGATGGCGGGGAGCTGTTTTTT
J: TRBJ2-2; V: TRBV7-7; D: TRBD2; size: NA; CDR3: CASSQLAGVSNGELFF; DNA: TGTGCTAGCAGCCAACTAGCGGGAGTCTCAAACGGGGAGCTGTTTTTT
J: TRBJ2-7; V: TRBV7-2; D: TRBD2; size: NA; CDR3: CASSLVLAGGEQYF; DNA: TGTGCCAGCAGCTTAGTCCTAGCGGGAGGGGAGCAGTACTTC
J: TRBJ2-1; V: TRBV27; D: TRBD1; size: NA; CDR3: CASSPGQGRNEQFF; DNA: TGTGCCAGCAGTCCGGGACAGGGGCGCAATGAGCAGTTCTTC
J: TRBJ2-7; V: TRBV7-8; D: TRBD2; size: NA; CDR3: CASSSPREGIGEQYF; DNA: TGTGCCAGCAGCTCTCCCCGGGAGGGCATAGGGGAGCAGTACTTC
J: TRBJ2-2; V: TRBV5-1; D: NA; size: NA; CDR3: CASSFQGSPTGELFF; DNA: TGCGCCAGCAGCTTTCAGGGCAGTCCCACCGGGGAGCTGTTTTTT
J: TRBJ1-1; V: TRBV5-1; D: NA; size: NA; CDR3: CASSLPGGENTEAFF; DNA: TGCGCCAGCAGCCTCCCGGGGGGGGAGAACACTGAAGCTTTCTTT
J: TRBJ2-1; V: TRBV11-3; D: NA; size: NA; CDR3: CASSLDNYNEQFF; DNA: TGTGCCAGCAGCTTAGACAACTACAATGAGCAGTTCTTC
J: TRBJ2-1; V: TRBV5-1; D: TRBD2; size: NA; CDR3: CASSLAAGLAFNEQFF; DNA: TGCGCCAGCAGCTTGGCCGCGGGACTAGCGTTCAATGAGCAGTTCTTC
J: TRBJ2-3; V: TRBV4-3; D: TRBD2; size: NA; CDR3: CSSSQIAGEGTDTQYF; DNA: TGCTCCAGCAGCCAAATAGCGGGAGAAGGGACAGATACGCAGTATTTT
J: TRBJ2-5; V: TRBV9; D: NA; size: once; CDR3: CASSVSSEQIQETQYF; DNA: TGTGCCAGCAGCGTCAGTAGCGAACAAATCCAAGAGACCCAGTACTTC